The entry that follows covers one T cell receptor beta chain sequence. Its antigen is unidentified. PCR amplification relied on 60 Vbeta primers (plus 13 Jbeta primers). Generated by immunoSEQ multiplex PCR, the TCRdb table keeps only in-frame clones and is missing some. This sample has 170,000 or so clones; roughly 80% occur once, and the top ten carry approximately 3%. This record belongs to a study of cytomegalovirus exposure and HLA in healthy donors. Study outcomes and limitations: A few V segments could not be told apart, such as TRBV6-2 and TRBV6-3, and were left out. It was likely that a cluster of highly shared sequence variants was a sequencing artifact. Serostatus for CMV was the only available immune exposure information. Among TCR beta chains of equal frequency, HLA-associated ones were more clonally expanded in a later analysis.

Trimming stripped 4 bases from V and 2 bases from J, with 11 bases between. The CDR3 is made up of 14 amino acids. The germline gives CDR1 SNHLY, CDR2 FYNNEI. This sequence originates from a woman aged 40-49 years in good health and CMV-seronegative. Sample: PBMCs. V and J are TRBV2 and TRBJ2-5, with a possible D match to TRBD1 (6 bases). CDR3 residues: CASSGGRAQETQYF. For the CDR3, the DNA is TGTGCCAGCAGTGGGGGGCGGGCTCAAGAGACCCAGTACTTC.